This T cell receptor beta chain stems from a study of T cell changes during pregnancy in multiple sclerosis. Only in-frame clones appear in the TCRdb table, and some are missing; sequencing was by immunoSEQ multiplex PCR. The sample carries approximately 110,000 clones, approximately 93% recorded once. This material consisted of peripheral blood, taken after pregnancy. This receptor was taken from a female donor with multiple sclerosis, enrolled in a pregnancy study.

CDR3 protein: CASSLDRGYDEQYF. Here the CDR3 DNA reads TGTGCCAGCAGCTTGGACAGGGGGTACGACGAGCAGTACTTC. The chain joins TRBV5-6 to TRBJ2-7; TRBD1 matches 8 bases. The V and J ends lost 0 bases and 5 bases, in that order; junction bases with no gene match: 4. Germline V lookup: CDR1 SGHDT, CDR2 YYEEEE. The CDR3 runs to 14 residues.